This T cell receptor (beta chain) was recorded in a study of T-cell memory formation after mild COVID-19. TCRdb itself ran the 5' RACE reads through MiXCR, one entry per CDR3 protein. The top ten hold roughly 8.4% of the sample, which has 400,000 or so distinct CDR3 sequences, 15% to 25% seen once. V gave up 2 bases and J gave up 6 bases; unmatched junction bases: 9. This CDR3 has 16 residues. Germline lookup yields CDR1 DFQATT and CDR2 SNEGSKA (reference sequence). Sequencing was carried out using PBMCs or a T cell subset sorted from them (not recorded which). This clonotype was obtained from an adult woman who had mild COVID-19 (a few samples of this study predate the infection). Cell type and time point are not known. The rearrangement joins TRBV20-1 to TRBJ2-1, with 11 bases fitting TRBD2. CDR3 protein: CSARNPGLAVPNEQFF. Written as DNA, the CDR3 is TGCAGTGCTAGAAACCCGGGACTAGCGGTCCCCAATGAGCAGTTCTTC.